The T cell receptor (beta chain) described here comes from a study of early T cells in non-severe SARS-CoV-2 infection (dated by TCRdb to the early 2020s). Regarding the complete study: Because TCR sequencing relied on bulk RNA taken from unsorted whole blood, pairing of alpha and beta chains was not possible. The investigation overall reported the following: Matching against VDJdb was skewed toward anti-spike CD8 responses, likely underestimated virus-specific expansions, and missed private and CD4 specificities.

This was a case-control study nested in a cohort of healthcare workers in London, UK, who had nasopharyngeal swab PCR tests and blood samples taken every week. Healthcare workers were enrolled in the week of the UK lockdown, from 23 to 31 March 2020, and were followed every week for up to roughly 16 weeks. This clonotype occurred many times. Its recognized antigen is unknown. No base quality values were provided; no much bigger clone lies one nucleotide off. The library was obtained by 5' RACE. Data came from a NextSeq 500. Unique molecular identifiers were attached to individual cDNA molecules in the TCR library protocol so that sequencing error and PCR bias could be corrected. Both TCR alpha and beta chains were sequenced, and tight co-correlation was observed between alpha and beta sequence abundances in each sample. Processing in the source paper ran as follows. Decombinator V4 was used to perform V gene, J gene and CDR3 annotation of TCR sequences. TCRs were defined as expanded if a significant change between any two time points was detected under a Poisson model with p below 0.0001. Abundances of TCRs were expressed as counts per million after normalisation to the total number of TCRs sequenced in each sample. VDJdb, accessed 1 November 2021, was searched for CMV, EBV and SARS-CoV-2 annotated TCRs, excluding TCRs annotated for multiple antigens. TCRdb trimmed public reads at Q25 via fastp, called clones via MiXCR and kept in-frame beta chains. For every CDR3 protein sequence, its rows merge into one entry that carries the most common genes and DNA. TCRdb, rather than the study authors, made the V and J calls. The sample table contains tens of thousands of distinct CDR3 sequences; only one count was recorded for roughly 12% of them. Of the sample, approximately 4.9% is held by the ten largest clones.

This TCR was recovered from an adult who was a healthcare worker with PCR-confirmed SARS-CoV-2 infection or an uninfected control (not recorded which). Sample: whole blood.

Here the CDR3 is given as CASSLFVAGVYTGELFF. Read as DNA, the sequence is TGTGCCAGCAGCTTATTTGTAGCGGGAGTTTACACCGGGGAGCTGTTTTTT. Recombination connected TRBV11-2 to TRBJ2-2, with TRBD2 matching 9 junction bases. After removal of 2 bases from V and 3 bases from J, the junction retains 7 bases not matched to a gene. The germline V gene encodes CDR1 SGHAT and CDR2 FQNNGV. The CDR3, from cysteine to phenylalanine, totals 17 residues. The sequence is cut down to CDR3 DNA, 51 bases in frame from base 1.